The present entry profiles one T cell receptor (beta chain) with its context. Sequenced by immunoSEQ multiplex PCR; TCRdb stores in-frame clones only, minus some. The sample consists of around 84,000 clones, 94% of them appearing once. The data originate from a study of T cell changes during pregnancy in multiple sclerosis. CDR1 and CDR2 (germline): SGHDN, FVKESK. The V gene end was trimmed by 4 bases and the J gene end by 4 bases; junction bases not matched to a gene: 8. This CDR3 is built from 16 residues. This TCR came from a female donor in good health, enrolled as a control in a pregnancy study. The sequenced sample was peripheral blood, obtained in the second trimester of pregnancy. The chain joins TRBV14 to TRBJ2-2; 8 bases align to TRBD2. Written as DNA, the CDR3 is TGTGCCAGCAGCCCACCAAGCGGGAGCTTCACCGGGGAGCTGTTTTTT. This translates into CASSPPSGSFTGELFF.